This T cell receptor (beta chain) was obtained from a study of radiotherapy plus CTLA-4 blockade in lung cancer. Looking at the study overall: Across the patients, objective responses occurred in more than 15%, and disease control in 31%. Findings and caveats of the study: Clones derived from tumor TCRs expanded in blood after radiotherapy plus ipilimumab.

Germline loops: CDR1 MDHEN, CDR2 SYDVKM. Unmatched junction bases numbered 5, after V lost 8 bases and J lost 4 bases. There are 14 residues in the CDR3. Assay: immunoSEQ multiplex PCR; the TCRdb copy retains only in-frame clones and omits some. The sample records around 80,000 clones, over 80% being singletons. Participants had chemo-refractory metastatic non-small-cell lung cancer and were treated with focal radiation plus ipilimumab CTLA-4 blockade. Concerning this clone: Its specificity is not known.

The TCR comes from a human donor with non-small cell lung cancer who had stable disease on radiotherapy plus ipilimumab. This material consisted of peripheral blood, taken from a patient treated with radiotherapy plus ipilimumab. The genes are TRBV28 and TRBJ1-6, with 7 bases identical to TRBD1. The DNA for the CDR3 is TGTGCCAGCCGGGACAGCCGATATAATTCACCCCTCCACTTT. It is translated as CASRDSRYNSPLHF.